This T cell receptor beta chain was sequenced in a study of cytomegalovirus exposure and HLA in healthy donors. Overall study findings and caveats: An analysis done earlier found most TCR beta V segments productive about 87% or about 30% of the time. Fewer N-insertions than the roughly 670-donor mean were reportedly shown by an Asian-associated ancestry cluster in a later analysis.

The PCR used 60 Vbeta and 13 Jbeta primers. Clones were sequenced by immunoSEQ multiplex PCR, and TCRdb holds only the in-frame ones, with some missing. In the table there are 95,000 or so clones, about 76% of which are singletons. In the case of this clone: As yet, its antigen is unknown.

Trimming removed 7 bases at V and 4 bases at J, with 11 bases between. CDR3 length: 13 residues. Germline values: CDR1 LNHDA, CDR2 SQIVND (reference sequence). The sample was PBMCs. The chain employs TRBV19 and TRBJ1-5, with D perhaps matching TRBD1 (5 bases). The receptor was isolated from a middle-aged woman in good health and CMV-seronegative. This chain's CDR3 is CASTGQGNQPQHF. DNA for the CDR3: TGTGCCAGTACCGGTCAGGGTAATCAGCCCCAGCATTTT.